These 10 T cell receptor beta chains originate from one sample sequenced in a study of T cells after yellow fever vaccination. TCRdb analysed the 5' RACE reads with MiXCR anew, one entry per CDR3 protein. The data contain about 630,000 distinct CDR3 sequences, 10% to 15% of them singletons. The sample was PBMCs, taken on the day of the yellow fever booster vaccination. These receptors originate from a man aged 25 to 40 who received the YFV17D yellow fever vaccine.

This clonotype was counted at least ten times. The chain recombines TRBV27 with TRBJ2-5, with 10 bases matching TRBD2. V lost 6 bases to trimming and J lost 4 bases; unmatched junction nucleotides: 5. The CDR3 loop spans 14 amino acids. Germline-derived CDR1 and CDR2 are MNHEY and SMNVEV (reference sequence). This CDR3 reads CASRVLAGSETQYF. The CDR3 DNA follows: TGTGCCAGCAGGGTACTAGCGGGATCAGAGACCCAGTACTTC.

This chain links TRBV20-1 with TRBJ2-5, with 9 bases lining up with TRBD2. Germline V gives CDR1 DFQATT, CDR2 SNEGSKA (reference sequence). The V and J ends lost 3 bases and 0 bases, in that order; junction bases with no gene match: 2. This CDR3 is 14 amino acids long. CDR3 protein: CSASAGGNQETQYF. The CDR3, as DNA: TGCAGTGCTAGCGCGGGGGGGAACCAAGAGACCCAGTACTTC.

The chain has TRBV24-1 and TRBJ2-1, with D tentatively TRBD2 (5 bases). Germline CDR1 reads KGHDR; CDR2 reads SFDVKD. V lost 2 bases to trimming and J lost 8 bases, with 15 bases between them. The CDR3 contains 15 residues. The CDR3 bases are TGTGCCACCAGTGATTCGAGCCGCCTGGGAGATGAGCAGTTCTTC. Protein: CATSDSSRLGDEQFF.

This clonotype was counted only a few times. This chain connects TRBV9 to TRBJ1-1; perhaps TRBD1 as D (5 bases). The CDR3 extends over 15 amino acids. Germline V gives CDR1 SGDLS, CDR2 YYNGEE. Deletions cut 4 bases from V and 1 base from J, with 14 bases between. As DNA, the CDR3 is TGTGCCAGCAGCACCAGTGACAGCTGGAACACTGAAGCTTTCTTT. This gives the protein CASSTSDSWNTEAFF.

The genes are TRBV20-1 and TRBJ2-5; 11 bases are a match to TRBD2. V was clipped by 5 bases and J by 5 bases; unmatched bases: 4. This CDR3 contains 13 residues. The germline gives CDR1 DFQATT, CDR2 SNEGSKA (reference sequence). CDR3 region: CSALAGGGETQYF. In DNA, the CDR3 is TGCAGTGCTTTAGCGGGAGGGGGTGAGACCCAGTACTTC.

DNA for the CDR3: TGTGCCAGCAGTGGCGGGAGCTCTGGGGCCAACGTCCTGACTTTC. It codes for CASSGGSSGANVLTF. The rearrangement links TRBV27 to TRBJ2-6; 7 bases line up with TRBD2. The V gene end was trimmed by 5 bases and the J gene end by 0 bases; junction bases not matched to a gene: 1. This CDR3 contains 15 residues. Per the germline V gene, CDR1 is MNHEY and CDR2 is SMNVEV (reference sequence).

This clonotype was detected many times. This chain links TRBV7-2 with TRBJ2-7; 12 bases are a match to TRBD2. Per the germline V gene, CDR1 is SGHTA and CDR2 is FQGNSA. The CDR3 is made up of 16 amino acids. V dropped 5 bases and J dropped 0; count of bases not matched to a gene: 5. The CDR3 nucleotides read TGTGCCAGCAGCCCTCCGGGACTAGCGGGCTCCTACGAGCAGTACTTC. It is translated as CASSPPGLAGSYEQYF.

This clonotype was detected only a few times. The V gene is TRBV5-1, the J gene TRBJ2-2; unclear D gene. Germline-derived CDR1 and CDR2 are SGHRS and YFSETQ. The CDR3 contains 14 residues. Trimming cost V 0 bases and J 7 bases, with 10 bases left between them. DNA for the CDR3: TGCGCCAGCAGCTTGGAGCTGGGGTTCGGGGAGCTGTTTTTT. Amino acid sequence: CASSLELGFGELFF.

This clonotype was picked up a small number of times. V gene TRBV19 combines with J gene TRBJ2-1; D is perhaps TRBD2 (6 bases). The CDR3 length is 12 residues. CDR1 and CDR2 from the germline V gene are LNHDA and SQIVND (reference sequence). Trimming pared 4 bases from V and 9 bases from J, leaving 10 bases between. DNA of the CDR3: TGTGCCAGTAGTACGGCGGGACTTGAGCAGTTCTTC. This translates into CASSTAGLEQFF.

In regard to this clonotype: A read error may produce the germline difference seen at one junction end. The V call is TRBV6-1, the J call TRBJ1-1; D unresolved. In germline, CDR1 is MNHNS, CDR2 SASEGT. The CDR3 totals 13 residues. In DNA, the CDR3 is TGTGCCAGCGGTGAACAGTATAACACTGAAGCTTTCTTT. Its protein product is CASGEQYNTEAFF.